This T cell receptor beta chain originates from a study of cytotoxic CD8 clonotypes in ibrutinib-treated CLL. As for the study in general: Responses: about 25 partial, 2 complete; after median roughly 68 months, around 14 stayed remitted, roughly 12 progressed.

Data came from immunoSEQ multiplex PCR; TCRdb stores just in-frame clones and leaves some out. The table lists around 330,000 clones, roughly 70% of them singletons. The CDR3 spans 17 residues. Germline assignment: CDR1 SGHDT and CDR2 YYEEEE. Trimming cost V 2 bases and J 2 bases, with 16 bases left between them. The source is a human donor with chronic lymphocytic leukemia. Sample: PBMCs, taken after 36 months of ibrutinib treatment. The chain uses TRBV5-6 and TRBJ2-2, with a weak D call TRBD2 (5 bases). CDR3: CASSLDGRGQNTGELFF. CDR3 coding DNA: TGTGCCAGCAGCTTAGATGGGCGCGGGCAAAACACCGGGGAGCTGTTTTTT.